This T cell receptor beta chain is from a study of blood T cell repertoires in COVID-19. Study-level information: The cDNA or gDNA used as material had been derived from T cells, B-cell-depleted T cells, or PBMCs.

The ends lost 5 bases at V and 6 bases at J; junction bases unmatched: 3. The CDR3 has 13 amino acids. Germline CDR1 and CDR2: SNHLY and FYNNEI. In the original workflow: Using reference gene primer amplification, nucleated cell counts were estimated. The table came from immunoSEQ multiplex PCR; TCRdb's copy has only in-frame clones and leaves some out. From that table come the V and J calls and clone size; the DNA was used to work out D and trimming. The sample holds 160,000 or so clones, 80% to 85% seen once. The sequence derives from a woman in her fifties or sixties who had recovered from COVID-19. This rearrangement joins TRBV2 to TRBJ2-3; 9 bases match TRBD2. Material: PBMCs or T cells enriched from blood (not recorded which). CDR3 amino acids: CASSSSGMDTQYF. The CDR3 bases are TGTGCCAGCAGTTCTAGCGGGATGGATACGCAGTATTTT.